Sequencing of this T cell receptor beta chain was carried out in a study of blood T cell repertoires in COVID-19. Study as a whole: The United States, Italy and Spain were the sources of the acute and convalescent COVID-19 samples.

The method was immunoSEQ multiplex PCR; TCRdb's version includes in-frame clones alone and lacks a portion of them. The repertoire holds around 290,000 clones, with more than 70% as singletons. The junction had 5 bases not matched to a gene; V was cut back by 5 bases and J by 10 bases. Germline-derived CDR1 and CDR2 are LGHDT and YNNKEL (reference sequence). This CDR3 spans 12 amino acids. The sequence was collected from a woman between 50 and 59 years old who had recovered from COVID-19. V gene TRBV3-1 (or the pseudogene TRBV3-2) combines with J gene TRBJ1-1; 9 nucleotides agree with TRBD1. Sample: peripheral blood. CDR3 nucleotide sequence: TGTGCCAGCAGCGGGGGGACAGGGATAGCTTTCTTT. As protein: CASSGGTGIAFF.